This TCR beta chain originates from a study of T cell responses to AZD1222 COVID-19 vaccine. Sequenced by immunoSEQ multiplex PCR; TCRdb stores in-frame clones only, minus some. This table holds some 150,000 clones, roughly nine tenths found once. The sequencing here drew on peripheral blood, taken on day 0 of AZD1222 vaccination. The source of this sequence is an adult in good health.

The CDR3 is CASSGQGNGYTF. The CDR3 bases are TGTGCCAGCAGCGGTCAGGGGAATGGCTACACCTTC. V and J are TRBV12-3 or TRBV12-4 and TRBJ1-2; possible D gene TRBD1, 6 bases. V was trimmed by 6 bases and J by 6 bases, leaving 11 bases between them. This CDR3 contains 12 residues.